Listed below are T cell receptor beta chains from one sample, sequenced in a study of beta chain features in type 1 diabetes. Using immunoSEQ multiplex PCR, the repertoire was profiled, and TCRdb retains in-frame clones only, with some absent. The data contain approximately 140,000 clones, roughly 50% of them singletons. The sequenced sample consisted of Tregs from blood. The source of these receptors is a young man in good health. The conserved cysteine and the conserved F or W are not part of the CDR3 here.

v_gene: TRBV14
CDR3aa: ASSPQDRAPWDGYT

v_gene: TRBV6-1
CDR3aa: ASSEFPGGSGGYKDTQY

v_gene: TRBV14
CDR3aa: ASRPTGILAKNIQY

v_gene: TRBV11-2
CDR3aa: ASSSGTGQQPQH

v_gene: TRBV7-2
CDR3aa: ASSLGQGVAGELF

v_gene: TRBV29-1
CDR3aa: SVLGTGGFFDLIRGQF

v_gene: TRBV19
CDR3aa: ASSMTVQPQH

v_gene: TRBV5-6
CDR3aa: ASSRRLNEQF

v_gene: TRBV7-3
CDR3aa: ASSPGTLLTDTQY

v_gene: TRBV10-3
CDR3aa: AISELGVPQH

v_gene: TRBV7-9
CDR3aa: ASSAGDRDQETQY

v_gene: TRBV7-9
CDR3aa: ASSFLPGQGYGANVLT

v_gene: TRBV11-3
CDR3aa: ASSFAGNTEAF

v_gene: TRBV4-3
CDR3aa: ASSRGVYGYT

v_gene: TRBV7-6
CDR3aa: ASSLVSSANTGELF

v_gene: TRBV9
CDR3aa: ASSLRTAYNEQF

v_gene: TRBV5-1
CDR3aa: ASSAGTGSSGANVLT

v_gene: TRBV5-1
CDR3aa: ASTTSGLASVNEQF

v_gene: TRBV7-2
CDR3aa: ASSLAAGTDLGYT

v_gene: TRBV9
CDR3aa: ASSVTGRASSYEQY

v_gene: TRBV7-2
CDR3aa: ASSPQTSGSSEQY

v_gene: TRBV25-1
CDR3aa: ASSERRVRVWEETQY

v_gene: TRBV4-2
CDR3aa: ASSHDRDITNEKLF

v_gene: TRBV2
CDR3aa: ASSFGGASFNYGYT

v_gene: TRBV9
CDR3aa: ASSTQSSYNSPLH

v_gene: TRBV6-6
CDR3aa: ASSFDRSSYEQY

v_gene: TRBV18
CDR3aa: ASSLRDSENTEAF

v_gene: TRBV30
CDR3aa: AWSGSSGNTIY

v_gene: TRBV6-6
CDR3aa: ASKSRGTATNEKLF

v_gene: TRBV27
CDR3aa: ASSFWGVGSYEQY

v_gene: TRBV10-3
CDR3aa: AIRGQGRPYEQY

v_gene: TRBV5-4
CDR3aa: ASSLDGRGWAGELF

v_gene: TRBV6-5
CDR3aa: ASRAARTGRYEQY

v_gene: TRBV30
CDR3aa: AWSPDRGKELF

v_gene: TRBV18
CDR3aa: ASSPDRVNIQY

v_gene: TRBV7-9
CDR3aa: ASIKDRVGYTEAF

v_gene: TRBV7-8
CDR3aa: ASSSATSARETQY

v_gene: TRBV12-5
CDR3aa: ASGSSGRAYEQY

v_gene: TRBV11-2
CDR3aa: ASSLVTGYNEQF

v_gene: TRBV7-2
CDR3aa: ASSFLPEFLEQY

v_gene: TRBV10-3
CDR3aa: ASGGETQY

v_gene: TRBV7-2
CDR3aa: ASSLERREFDEQY